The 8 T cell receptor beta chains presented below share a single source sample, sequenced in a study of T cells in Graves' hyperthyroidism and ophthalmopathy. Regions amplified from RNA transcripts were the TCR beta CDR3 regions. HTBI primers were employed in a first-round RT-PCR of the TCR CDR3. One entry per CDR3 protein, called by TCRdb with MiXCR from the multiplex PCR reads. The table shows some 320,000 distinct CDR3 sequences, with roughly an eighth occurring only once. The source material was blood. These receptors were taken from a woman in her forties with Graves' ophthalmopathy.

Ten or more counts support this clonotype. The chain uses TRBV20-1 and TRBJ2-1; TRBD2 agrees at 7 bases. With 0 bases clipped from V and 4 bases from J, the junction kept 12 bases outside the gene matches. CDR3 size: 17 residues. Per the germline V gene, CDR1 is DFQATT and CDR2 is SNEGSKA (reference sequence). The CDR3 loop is CSARDQRGLTSYNEQFF. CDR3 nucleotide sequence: TGCAGTGCTAGAGATCAGCGGGGACTAACGTCATACAATGAGCAGTTCTTC.

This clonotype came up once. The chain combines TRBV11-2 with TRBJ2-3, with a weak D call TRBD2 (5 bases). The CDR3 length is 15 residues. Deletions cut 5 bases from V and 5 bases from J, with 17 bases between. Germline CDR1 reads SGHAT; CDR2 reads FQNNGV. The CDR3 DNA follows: TGTGCCAGCAGCAACACGGGGTCACACAGAGATACGCAGTATTTT. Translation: CASSNTGSHRDTQYF.

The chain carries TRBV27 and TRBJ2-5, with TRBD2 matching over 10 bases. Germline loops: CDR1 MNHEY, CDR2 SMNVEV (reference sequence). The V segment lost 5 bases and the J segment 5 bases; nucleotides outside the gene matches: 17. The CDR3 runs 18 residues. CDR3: CASSPPALAGVQGETQYF. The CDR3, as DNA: TGTGCCAGCAGTCCGCCGGCGCTAGCGGGAGTTCAGGGTGAGACCCAGTACTTC.

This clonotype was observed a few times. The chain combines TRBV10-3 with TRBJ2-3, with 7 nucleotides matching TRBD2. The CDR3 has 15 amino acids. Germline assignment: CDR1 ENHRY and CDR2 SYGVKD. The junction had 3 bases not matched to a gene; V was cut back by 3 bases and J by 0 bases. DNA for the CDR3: TGTGCCATCAGTGAAGGGCGGGGGAGCACAGATACGCAGTATTTT. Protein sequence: CAISEGRGSTDTQYF.

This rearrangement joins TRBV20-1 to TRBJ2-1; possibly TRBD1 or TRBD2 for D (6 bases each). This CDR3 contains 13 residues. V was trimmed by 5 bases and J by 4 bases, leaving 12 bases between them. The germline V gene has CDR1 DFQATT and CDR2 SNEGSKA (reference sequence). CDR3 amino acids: CSAYGGPYNEQFF. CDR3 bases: TGCAGTGCTTACGGGGGCCCATACAATGAGCAGTTCTTC.

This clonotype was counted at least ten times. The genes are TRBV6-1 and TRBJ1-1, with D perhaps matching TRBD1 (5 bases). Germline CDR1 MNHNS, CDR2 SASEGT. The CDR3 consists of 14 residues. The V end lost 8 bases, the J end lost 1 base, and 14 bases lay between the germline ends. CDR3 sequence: CASRGRGWNTEAFF. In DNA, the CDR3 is TGTGCCAGCCGGGGGAGGGGCTGGAACACTGAAGCTTTCTTT.

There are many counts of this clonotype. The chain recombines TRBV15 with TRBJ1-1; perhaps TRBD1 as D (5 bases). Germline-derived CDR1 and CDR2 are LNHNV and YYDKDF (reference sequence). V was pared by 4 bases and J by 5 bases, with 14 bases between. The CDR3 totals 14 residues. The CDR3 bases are TGTGCCACCAGCACCCCCCGAGGGGATACTGAAGCTTTCTTT. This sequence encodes CATSTPRGDTEAFF.

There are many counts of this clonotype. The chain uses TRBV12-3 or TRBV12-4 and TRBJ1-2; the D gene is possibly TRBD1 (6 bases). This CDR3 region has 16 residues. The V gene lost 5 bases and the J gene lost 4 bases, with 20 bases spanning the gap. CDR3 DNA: TGTGCCAGCAGTCCGACTCACAGGGAGAAGGGCTATGGCTACACCTTC. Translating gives CASSPTHREKGYGYTF.